Reported below is one TCR beta chain. Its antigen is still unknown. The data are from a study of post-analysis software for immune sequencing data. Study outcomes and limitations: When patients were compared with controls, about five TRBV segments were more frequent, TRBV5-6, TRBV5-1 and TRBV20-1 among them. Analysis by F measure revealed that same-batch samples clustered strongly together.

The library was made from cDNA and included unique molecular identifiers. Approximately 450,000 cDNA molecules were recovered from an input of about 0.9 to 10 million T cells. TCRdb re-called the PCR reads through MiXCR, storing one row per CDR3 protein. The profile covers a few hundred thousand distinct CDR3 sequences, with 45% appearing a single time and 12% taken by the ten largest. This CDR3 is built from 17 residues. The germline V gene has CDR1 LGHNA and CDR2 YSLEER. The V segment lost 0 bases and the J segment 3 bases; nucleotides outside the gene matches: 9. This receptor was identified in a girl between 10 and 17 years old with multiple sclerosis. The sample taken for sequencing was blood. The V gene is TRBV4-3, the J gene TRBJ1-2, with 8 bases matching TRBD1. CDR3 bases: TGCGCCAGCAGCCAAGATCTAGGCACAGGGGGAGACTATGGCTACACCTTC. Amino acid sequence: CASSQDLGTGGDYGYTF.